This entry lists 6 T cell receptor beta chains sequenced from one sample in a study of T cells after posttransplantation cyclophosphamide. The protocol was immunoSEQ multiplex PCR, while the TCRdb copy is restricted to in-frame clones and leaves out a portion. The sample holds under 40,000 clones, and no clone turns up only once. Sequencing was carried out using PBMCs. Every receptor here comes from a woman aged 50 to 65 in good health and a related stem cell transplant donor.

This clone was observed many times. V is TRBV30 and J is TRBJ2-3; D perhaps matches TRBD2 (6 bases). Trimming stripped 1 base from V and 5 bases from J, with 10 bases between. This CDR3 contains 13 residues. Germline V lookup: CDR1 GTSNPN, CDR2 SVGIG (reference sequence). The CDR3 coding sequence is TGTGCCTGGAGTGGTGGAGGGGTAGATACGCAGTATTTT. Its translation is CAWSGGGVDTQYF.

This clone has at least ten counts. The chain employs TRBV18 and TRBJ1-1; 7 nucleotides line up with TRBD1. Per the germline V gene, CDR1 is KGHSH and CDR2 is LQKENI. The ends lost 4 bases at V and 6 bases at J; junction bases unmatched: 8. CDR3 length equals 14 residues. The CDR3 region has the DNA TGTGCCAGCTCACGAGACAGGGAAAGCGCTGAAGCTTTCTTT. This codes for CASSRDRESAEAFF.

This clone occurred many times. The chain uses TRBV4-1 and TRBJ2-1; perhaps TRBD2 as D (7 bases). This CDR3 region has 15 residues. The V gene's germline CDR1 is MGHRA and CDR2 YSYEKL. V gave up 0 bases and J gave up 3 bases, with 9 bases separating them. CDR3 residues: CASSQDGGLYNEQFF. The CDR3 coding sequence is TGCGCCAGCAGCCAAGACGGGGGGCTCTACAATGAGCAGTTCTTC.

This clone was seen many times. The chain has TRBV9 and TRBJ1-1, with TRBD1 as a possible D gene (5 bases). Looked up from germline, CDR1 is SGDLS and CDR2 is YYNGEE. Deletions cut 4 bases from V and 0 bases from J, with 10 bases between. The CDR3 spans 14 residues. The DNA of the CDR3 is TGTGCCAGCAGCTCAGGGAACATGAACACTGAAGCTTTCTTT. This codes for CASSSGNMNTEAFF.

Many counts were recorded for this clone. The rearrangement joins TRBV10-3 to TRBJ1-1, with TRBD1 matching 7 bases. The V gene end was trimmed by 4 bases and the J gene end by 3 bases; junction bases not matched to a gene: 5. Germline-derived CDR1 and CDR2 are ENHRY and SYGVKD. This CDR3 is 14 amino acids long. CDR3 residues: CAISGTGWDTEAFF. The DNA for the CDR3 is TGTGCCATCAGTGGGACAGGATGGGACACTGAAGCTTTCTTT.

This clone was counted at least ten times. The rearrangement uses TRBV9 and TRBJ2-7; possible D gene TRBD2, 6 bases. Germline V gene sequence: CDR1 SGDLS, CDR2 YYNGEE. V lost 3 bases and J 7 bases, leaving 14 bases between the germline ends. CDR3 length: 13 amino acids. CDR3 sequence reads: CASSGGTEFEQYF. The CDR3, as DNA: TGTGCCAGCAGCGGGGGGACTGAATTTGAGCAGTACTTC.